The sample holds a few counts of the clone carrying this T cell receptor beta chain. The sample is drawn from a study of blood T cell repertoires in COVID-19. CDR3 length: 17 amino acids. With V trimmed by 2 bases and J by 5 bases, 11 bases remained unmatched. Germline-derived CDR1 and CDR2 are GTSNPN and SVGIG (reference sequence). Method: immunoSEQ multiplex PCR; TCRdb's copy keeps in-frame clones and lacks some. The table lists about 91,000 clones, about 88% of them singletons. The sequencing sample was made of peripheral blood. The genes are TRBV30 and TRBJ2-3; TRBD1 matches 12 bases. This receptor was obtained from an elderly woman with active COVID-19. The CDR3 is CAWSLPAGTGGKDTQYF. The CDR3 DNA is TGTGCCTGGAGTTTACCCGCCGGGACAGGGGGCAAAGATACGCAGTATTTT.